The T cell receptor (beta chain) under discussion was sequenced for a study of sequential checkpoint blockade in melanoma. Study as a whole: First-line arms were nivolumab then ipilimumab, or the reverse, randomized 1:1. After both sequences, patients received maintenance nivolumab.

Generated by immunoSEQ multiplex PCR, the TCRdb table keeps only in-frame clones and is missing some. The sample has roughly 23,000 clones, approximately 68% seen once. Stated treatment: randomized to nivolumab then ipilimumab (arm A) or the reverse (arm B). DNA-damaging chemotherapy had not been given to any patient beforehand. Sorted cells were live CD3+CD8+, lacking CD19 and CD56, from PBMCs. As for this clone: One junction end does not reproduce the germline sequence, and a read error may be involved.

This sample comprised CD8+ T cells sorted from blood (inferred from file names), obtained from a patient given nivolumab and ipilimumab in sequence. The TCR was taken from a human donor with melanoma.

The CDR3 is CASGVGTAPYEQYF. CDR3 DNA: TGTGCCAGCGGCGTAGGGACAGCCCCTTACGAGCAGTACTTC. The rearrangement uses TRBV9 and TRBJ2-7, with 7 bases matching TRBD1. In germline, CDR1 is SGDLS, CDR2 YYNGEE. This CDR3 is built from 14 residues.